Sequencing of this T cell receptor beta chain was carried out in a study of CD8+ T cells in alopecia areata. General study results and limits: Alopecia totalis/universalis scalp especially showed more expanded CD8+ clones than normal scalp. There were also resident alphabeta T cells of normal skin sequenced in scalp samples.

This clone has a count of ten or more. The target antigen is unknown. Genes here carry mouse names. In each case, RNA was isolated and then reverse transcribed into cDNA as the sequencing template. Some clones are missing from TCRdb's copy, which holds only in-frame ones; the method was immunoSEQ multiplex PCR. Sampling found some 110,000 clones, none seen once. The sequenced sample consisted of lesional skin. The origin of this receptor is a C3H/HeJ mouse with alopecia areata. MHC haplotype of the strain: H2-k.

Here the CDR3 reads CASSGGGPGAETLYF. The CDR3 DNA, read in part, is TGTGCCAGCAGTGGGGGGGGACCTGGTGCAGAA. The V call is TRBV13-3, the J call TRBJ2-3; 7 bases are a match to TRBD2. The read halts 4 residues ahead of the CDR3 end, with the missing end drawn from the germline J gene. V dropped 3 bases and J dropped 1; count of bases not matched to a gene: 5. CDR1 NNHDY and CDR2 SYVADS come from the germline V gene. The CDR3 runs 15 residues.